The present entry profiles one T cell receptor beta chain with its context. The authors ran a second PCR of about 7 to 11 cycles using a sample-barcoded 5' primer and a J-beta primer mix. A single record per CDR3 protein comes from TCRdb applying MiXCR to the 5' RACE reads. The sample carries about 1.8 million distinct CDR3 sequences, about 50% recorded once. The entry originates in a study of blood T cells in healthy people across ages. The V gene lost 4 bases and the J gene lost 2 bases, with 11 bases spanning the gap. In germline, CDR1 is DFQATT, CDR2 SNEGSKA (reference sequence). The CDR3 has 13 amino acids.

V usage is TRBV20-1 and J usage is TRBJ1-2, with D tentatively TRBD1 (5 bases). This TCR derives from a woman aged 40 to 50 in good health. The sample comprised blood. The CDR3 here is CSAKGSVNYGYTF. In nucleotides, the CDR3 is TGCAGTGCTAAGGGGTCAGTCAACTATGGCTACACCTTC.